Shown below are 30 T cell receptor beta chains from a single sample sequenced in a study of blood T cell repertoires in COVID-19. Data came from immunoSEQ multiplex PCR; TCRdb stores just in-frame clones and leaves some out. The sample consists of about 100,000 clones, 88% of them appearing once. Material: peripheral blood. These receptors all come from a woman aged 55-70 years with acute or convalescent COVID-19.

The CDR3: CASSLEPTSLNEQFF. CDR3 bases: TGTGCCAGCAGCTTAGAACCCACTAGCCTGAATGAGCAGTTCTTC. V gene TRBV11-3 combines with J gene TRBJ2-1, with D possibly matching TRBD2 (6 bases). Trimming pared 0 bases from V and 7 bases from J, leaving 13 bases between. This CDR3 contains 15 residues. CDR1 and CDR2 (germline): SGHNT, YENEEA.

The V and J genes are TRBV6-1 and TRBJ2-3; TRBD2 might be the D (5 bases). Germline V gene lookup returns CDR1 MNHNS and CDR2 SASEGT. This CDR3 region has 15 residues. V was clipped by 3 bases and J by 3 bases, with 13 bases between them. CDR3 sequence: CASSELGVRTDTQYF. CDR3 bases: TGTGCCAGCAGTGAGCTGGGAGTGAGGACAGATACGCAGTATTTT.

In this sample, this clone turned up once. The chain joins TRBV7-3 to TRBJ2-3; unclear D gene. This CDR3 comprises 16 residues. From germline, CDR1 is SGHTA and CDR2 FQGTGA. V was pared by 0 bases and J by 5 bases, with 15 bases between. CDR3 loop: CASSLTPSTEIDTQYF. The CDR3 coding sequence is TGTGCCAGCAGCTTAACCCCCTCCACGGAGATAGATACGCAGTATTTT. The complete variable domain, with remaining parts taken from reference TRBV7-3 and TRBJ2-3, reads GAGVSQTPSNKVTEKGKYVELRCDPISGHTALYWYRQSLGQGPEFLIYFQGTGAADDSGLPNDRFFAVRPEGSVSTLKIQRTERGDSAVYLCASSLTPSTEIDTQYFGPGTRLTVL.

The rearrangement joins TRBV3-1 (or the pseudogene TRBV3-2) to TRBJ2-2; tentatively, D is TRBD1 (5 bases). CDR1 is LGHDT, CDR2 YNNKEL, per germline (reference sequence). This CDR3 spans 14 amino acids. Trimming took 3 bases from V and 4 from J, leaving 9 bases between them. The CDR3 protein is CASSQQGGTGELFF. CDR3 nucleotides: TGTGCCAGCAGCCAGCAGGGCGGCACCGGGGAGCTGTTTTTT.

The genes are TRBV6-5 and TRBJ1-1; possibly TRBD1 for D (5 bases). CDR3 length: 14 residues. Trimming removed 2 bases from V and 4 bases from J, with 11 bases in between. Per the germline V gene, CDR1 is MNHEY and CDR2 is SVGAGI. In DNA form, the CDR3 reads TGTGCCAGCAGTTACGCCAGGGAGGGCACTGAAGCTTTCTTT. Protein: CASSYAREGTEAFF.

V and J are TRBV7-9 and TRBJ2-7; 10 nucleotides line up with TRBD1. The CDR3 runs to 14 residues. The ends lost 4 bases at V and 4 bases at J; junction bases unmatched: 4. Germline loops: CDR1 SEHNR, CDR2 FQNEAQ (reference sequence). The chain's CDR3 is CASSSTGGGYEQYF. The CDR3 coding sequence is TGTGCCAGCAGCTCGACAGGGGGCGGGTACGAGCAGTACTTC.

This chain uses TRBV3-1 (or the pseudogene TRBV3-2) with TRBJ2-1; possible D gene TRBD2, 6 bases. This CDR3 is built from 15 residues. V was clipped by 4 bases and J by 3 bases, with 13 bases between them. In germline, CDR1 is LGHDT, CDR2 YNNKEL (reference sequence). DNA for the CDR3: TGTGCCAGCAGCCTCCGGGACTCCGACTACAATGAGCAGTTCTTC. It translates to CASSLRDSDYNEQFF.

This rearrangement joins TRBV12-3 or TRBV12-4 to TRBJ1-1; D is unclear. V was cut by 3 bases and J by 4 bases, with 9 bases left in between. CDR3 length: 13 amino acids. CDR3 sequence reads: CASSFSSGTEAFF. The DNA for the CDR3 is TGTGCCAGCAGTTTCTCAAGCGGCACTGAAGCTTTCTTT.

The rearrangement uses TRBV24-1 and TRBJ2-1; 10 bases are shared with TRBD2. Trimming removed 1 base from V and 4 bases from J; junction bases left unmatched: 6. Germline V CDR1 and CDR2: KGHDR, SFDVKD. The CDR3 sequence is 17 residues long. CDR3 coding DNA: TGTGCCACCAGTGATTTCTCTAGCGGGAGTATGTACAATGAGCAGTTCTTC. Encoded protein: CATSDFSSGSMYNEQFF.

The sample holds one count of this clone. The V and J genes are TRBV10-1 and TRBJ2-2, with 8 bases that match TRBD2. CDR1 is WNHNN, CDR2 SYGVQD, per germline (reference sequence). The CDR3 spans 18 residues. V was pared by 0 bases and J by 4 bases, with 10 bases of the junction left unmatched. CDR3 sequence: CASSESFAGGISTGELFF. The CDR3 region has the DNA TGCGCCAGCAGTGAGTCTTTCGCGGGAGGAATCAGCACCGGGGAGCTGTTTTTT.

This chain joins TRBV10-3 and TRBJ1-1; D remains ambiguous. The CDR3 spans 15 residues. CDR1 ENHRY and CDR2 SYGVKD come from the germline V gene. V gave up 4 bases and J gave up 1 base, with 13 bases separating them. The CDR3 nucleotides are TGTGCCATCAGTGGCTTAGGACGGGGGAACACTGAAGCTTTCTTT. This codes for CAISGLGRGNTEAFF.

The chain is built from TRBV5-1 and TRBJ1-1, with TRBD1 identical over 8 bases. The CDR3 is 13 residues long. V dropped 0 bases and J dropped 14; count of bases not matched to a gene: 9. Germline loops: CDR1 SGHRS, CDR2 YFSETQ. The CDR3 DNA follows: TGCGCCAGCAGCTTGGGGGGAGGACAGGGTCGATTCTTT. Translating gives CASSLGGGQGRFF.

The chain has TRBV19 and TRBJ1-2; 10 bases are shared with TRBD1. The CDR3 runs to 14 residues. V lost 5 bases and J lost 7; bases outside the gene matches: 7. Germline CDR1 LNHDA, CDR2 SQIVND (reference sequence). The CDR3 here is CASSVGQGLGGYTF. In DNA form, the CDR3 reads TGTGCCAGTAGTGTGGGACAGGGGCTAGGTGGCTACACCTTC.

The chain recombines TRBV5-1 with TRBJ2-1; 7 nucleotides match TRBD1. Germline V gives CDR1 SGHRS, CDR2 YFSETQ. CDR3 length: 15 amino acids. Trimming took 0 bases from V and 3 from J; bases not matched to a gene: 3. The CDR3: CASSLEGQSYNEQFF. The CDR3, as DNA: TGCGCCAGCAGCTTGGAGGGACAGAGCTACAATGAGCAGTTCTTC.

This chain links TRBV29-1 with TRBJ2-5; D not resolved. The CDR3 sequence is 16 residues long. V was pared by 5 bases and J by 2 bases, with 21 bases between. The V gene's germline CDR1 is SQVTM and CDR2 ANQGSEA. The CDR3 region is CSVNERSARPQETQYF. The DNA for the CDR3 is TGCAGCGTTAATGAAAGGAGCGCGCGACCTCAAGAGACCCAGTACTTC. The variable domain in full, with the rest retrieved from reference TRBV29-1 and TRBJ2-5, is SAVISQKPSRDICQRGTSLTIQCQVDSQVTMMFWYRQQPGQSLTLIATANQGSEATYESGFVIDKFPISRPNLTFSTLTVSNMSPEDSSIYLCSVNERSARPQETQYFGPGTRLLVL.

This chain connects TRBV5-4 to TRBJ2-3, with TRBD2 matching over 10 bases. Looked up from germline, CDR1 is SGHNT and CDR2 is YYREEE (reference sequence). J lost 3 bases, V lost 4 bases, and 14 bases had no gene match. The CDR3 is 18 amino acids. The CDR3 region is CASSHPSGRALRTDTQYF. The CDR3 DNA sequence: TGTGCCAGCAGCCATCCAAGCGGGAGGGCCTTGAGGACAGATACGCAGTATTTT.

This rearrangement joins TRBV29-1 to TRBJ2-3, with D hard to call. Germline V gene lookup returns CDR1 SQVTM and CDR2 ANQGSEA. Trimming removed 6 bases from V and 1 base from J, with 8 bases in between. The CDR3 covers 12 residues. The CDR3 nucleotides are TGCAGCGTGGAGATGGGCACAGATACGCAGTATTTT. It is translated as CSVEMGTDTQYF.

The rearrangement links TRBV5-6 to TRBJ2-5; D is perhaps TRBD1 (5 bases). The CDR3 is 16 amino acids. Per germline, CDR1 SGHDT and CDR2 YYEEEE. Trimming stripped 1 base from V and 4 bases from J, with 17 bases between. CDR3 bases: TGTGCCAGCAGCTTGTCAGGGAAAAGGGTAGCAGAGACCCAGTACTTC. Amino acid sequence: CASSLSGKRVAETQYF.

The chain is built from TRBV19 and TRBJ2-6; 7 bases map to TRBD1. Unmatched junction bases numbered 4, after V lost 3 bases and J lost 2 bases. This CDR3 region has 16 residues. The germline gives CDR1 LNHDA, CDR2 SQIVND (reference sequence). The CDR3 protein is CASSIDRAPGANVLTF. The DNA for the CDR3 is TGTGCCAGTAGTATCGACAGGGCGCCTGGGGCCAACGTCCTGACTTTC.

V usage is TRBV2 and J usage is TRBJ1-4; 7 bases fit TRBD1. The CDR3 has 16 amino acids. CDR1 SNHLY and CDR2 FYNNEI come from the germline V gene. V was pared by 6 bases and J by 0 bases, with 7 bases of the junction left unmatched. Here the CDR3 reads CASRPDRVSTNEKLFF. For the CDR3, the DNA is TGTGCCAGCAGGCCTGACAGGGTTTCAACTAATGAAAAACTGTTTTTT.

The rearrangement links TRBV2 to TRBJ2-3; TRBD2 might be the D (6 bases). CDR3 length: 14 amino acids. Per the germline V gene, CDR1 is SNHLY and CDR2 is FYNNEI. V was cut by 3 bases and J by 8 bases, with 15 bases left in between. For the CDR3, the DNA is TGTGCCAGCAGTGAGGTGAAGGGGCGGGGTACGCAGTATTTT. Translating gives CASSEVKGRGTQYF.

The CDR3 DNA reads TGTGCCAGCAAGGGACAGCGGGAGCAGTACTTC. Its protein is CASKGQREQYF. The chain employs TRBV28 and TRBJ2-7; 7 bases agree with TRBD1. CDR3 length: 11 amino acids. V lost 7 bases and J lost 7; bases outside the gene matches: 4. Germline-derived CDR1 and CDR2 are MDHEN and SYDVKM.

V gene TRBV6-5 combines with J gene TRBJ1-1, with D perhaps TRBD1 (5 bases). V was cut by 7 bases and J by 2 bases, with 17 bases left in between. The germline gives CDR1 MNHEY, CDR2 SVGAGI. This CDR3 is built from 15 residues. Here the CDR3 reads CASKVPGQANTEAFF. The CDR3 region has the DNA TGTGCCAGCAAGGTTCCAGGGCAGGCTAACACTGAAGCTTTCTTT.

This chain joins TRBV11-3 and TRBJ2-2, with D possibly being TRBD2 (6 bases). Looked up from germline, CDR1 is SGHNT and CDR2 is YENEEA. CDR3 length: 17 residues. Trimming took 2 bases from V and 2 from J, leaving 15 bases between them. CDR3 residues: CASSLISAGPNTGELFF. DNA of the CDR3: TGTGCCAGCAGCTTAATCTCCGCGGGACCTAACACCGGGGAGCTGTTTTTT.

The genes are TRBV10-3 and TRBJ1-3; D is unclear. V was pared by 8 bases and J by 0 bases, with 8 bases between. Germline V gene data show CDR1 as ENHRY and CDR2 as SYGVKD. The CDR3 is 13 residues long. The CDR3 reads CAILGGSGNTIYF. CDR3 bases: TGTGCCATCCTCGGCGGCTCTGGAAACACCATATATTTT.

CDR3 bases: TGTGCCAGCTCCTGGGGGGGCGGGAGCACAGATACGCAGTATTTT. This codes for CASSWGGGSTDTQYF. This chain joins TRBV7-6 and TRBJ2-3; TRBD2 might be the D (7 bases). V lost 8 bases to trimming and J lost 0 bases, with 15 bases between them. Germline V gene data show CDR1 as SGHVS and CDR2 as FNYEAQ. The CDR3 consists of 15 residues. The full variable domain, completed using reference TRBV7-6 and TRBJ2-3, is GAGVSQSPRYKVTKRGQDVALRCDPISGHVSLYWYRQALGQGPEFLTYFNYEAQQDKSGLPNDRFSAERPEGSISTLTIQRTEQRDSAMYRCASSWGGGSTDTQYFGPGTRLTVL.

The rearrangement uses TRBV4-2 and TRBJ2-1; 8 bases match TRBD2. This CDR3 is 15 amino acids long. Per germline, CDR1 LGHNA and CDR2 YNFKEQ. Trimming took 6 bases from V and 4 from J; bases not matched to a gene: 8. The CDR3, as DNA: TGTGCCAGCAGACCAGCGGGAGTGCGGTACAATGAGCAGTTCTTC. Translated, it gives CASRPAGVRYNEQFF.

V usage is TRBV3-1 (or the pseudogene TRBV3-2) and J usage is TRBJ2-7; 8 positions match TRBD2. There are 16 residues in the CDR3. Germline CDR1 LGHDT, CDR2 YNNKEL (reference sequence). Trimming removed 4 bases from V and 6 bases from J; junction bases left unmatched: 14. The CDR3 coding sequence is TGTGCCAGCAGCCTTCGCCCGTCGGGACTAGAGGGCGAGCAGTACTTC. Residues: CASSLRPSGLEGEQYF.

This clone is a singleton in its sample. The chain carries TRBV2 and TRBJ1-6, with D unresolved. CDR1 is SNHLY, CDR2 FYNNEI, per germline. V was trimmed by 7 bases and J by 7 bases, leaving 8 bases between them. This CDR3 region has 12 residues. The CDR3 region is CASNARNSPLHF. CDR3 bases: TGTGCCAGCAATGCCAGGAATTCACCCCTCCACTTT.

This clone was recorded a few times. The chain couples TRBV6-5 to TRBJ1-4; 8 positions match TRBD1. Germline CDR1 and CDR2: MNHEY and SVGAGI. The CDR3 covers 15 residues. The junction had 9 bases not matched to a gene; V was cut back by 5 bases and J by 7 bases. DNA for the CDR3: TGTGCCAGCAGTCCGTGGACAGGGAGAAGTGAAAAACTGTTTTTT. This gives the protein CASSPWTGRSEKLFF.